This T cell receptor beta chain derives from a study of cytomegalovirus exposure and HLA in healthy donors. Whole-study results and caveats: An Asian-associated ancestry cluster reportedly showed fewer N-insertions than the roughly 600-donor mean in a later analysis. Investigators reported 150 to 200 TCR beta chains as tied to cytomegalovirus. In a later analysis, at a false discovery rate of 0.05, under 20,000 TCR beta sequences matched HLA alleles.

Donors consisted of healthy bone marrow donors. A multiplex PCR was run with 60 Vbeta primers and 13 Jbeta primers. Here immunoSEQ multiplex PCR was the method, and the copy in TCRdb shows in-frame clones only, minus some. The sample lists approximately 170,000 clones, 80% occurring once. This clone has just one count. Its specificity is not known. Germline lookup yields CDR1 SNHLY and CDR2 FYNNEI. V dropped 5 bases and J dropped 2; count of bases not matched to a gene: 9. The CDR3 is 16 residues long. The receptor comes from a man aged 18 to 30 in good health and CMV-seropositive. This sequence joins TRBV2 and TRBJ2-7, with 10 bases fitting TRBD1. Sequencing was done on a sample of PBMCs. The CDR3 is CASSRSPDRGAYEQYF. CDR3 nucleotides: TGTGCCAGCAGTCGAAGCCCGGACAGGGGGGCCTACGAGCAGTACTTC.